The 30 T cell receptor beta chains reported below all come from one sample, sequenced in a study of blood T cells in healthy people across ages. Through a sample-barcoded 5' primer and a J-beta primer mix, a second PCR was run for roughly 7 to 12 cycles. Each CDR3 protein is one row after TCRdb ran MiXCR on the 5' RACE reads. The sample includes under 2 million distinct CDR3 sequences, around 36% of them seen just once. The source material was blood. The receptors originated from a young woman in good health.

This rearrangement joins TRBV9 to TRBJ2-1; tentatively, D is TRBD2 (6 bases). The CDR3 is 15 amino acids. From germline, CDR1 is SGDLS and CDR2 YYNGEE. V lost 0 bases and J lost 6, with 13 bases in between. The CDR3 DNA reads TGTGCCAGCAGCGTAGGCGGGAAGGGCGGCAATGAGCAGTTCTTC. Amino acid sequence: CASSVGGKGGNEQFF.

About this clonotype itself: One base away lies a much larger clone, so this may be a sequencing read error. V is TRBV10-3 and J is TRBJ2-5; TRBD1 agrees at 9 bases. The CDR3 is 15 amino acids. With V trimmed by 5 bases and J by 11 bases, 15 bases remained unmatched. The germline V gene has CDR1 ENHRY and CDR2 SYGVKD. In DNA, the CDR3 is TGTGCCATCAGTCCGGACAGGGGAGGCTCCTACGTGCAGTACTTC. Translated: CAISPDRGGSYVQYF.

This clonotype was seen a few times. A read error is possible here, since a much larger clone lies one base away. V is TRBV6-2 or TRBV6-3 and J is TRBJ2-7; TRBD2 agrees at 12 bases. CDR3 size: 15 residues. V dropped 5 bases and J dropped 4; count of bases not matched to a gene: 6. Germline V gene data show CDR1 as MNHEY and CDR2 as SVGEGT. This CDR3 reads CASSQPGLAGYEQYF. The CDR3 bases are TGTGCCAGCAGTCAACCGGGACTAGCGGGTTACGAGCAGTACTTC.

The gene calls are TRBV5-1 and TRBJ2-5, with a possible D match to TRBD2 (5 bases). The assigned J gene may be wrong: the sequence end matches TRBJ2-7 better. Germline values: CDR1 SGHRS, CDR2 YFSETQ. This CDR3 spans 14 amino acids. Written as DNA, the CDR3 is TGCGCCAGCAGCTACCTACTAGGTCATGACGAGCAGTACTTC. Translated: CASSYLLGHDEQYF.

The chain uses TRBV20-1 and TRBJ2-5, with D unclear. The CDR3 is 9 residues long. Germline V CDR1 and CDR2: DFQATT, SNEGSKA (reference sequence). The CDR3 reads CRAQETQYF. The CDR3 DNA reads TGCAGGGCTCAGGAGACCCAGTACTTC.

This chain links TRBV12-3 or TRBV12-4 with TRBJ2-2, with 7 bases that match TRBD1. J gave up 3 bases and V 4 bases, and 5 bases lay outside the gene matches. The length of the CDR3 is 15 residues. The CDR3 DNA reads as TGTGCCAGCAGTTACGGACAGGAGTACACCGGGGAGCTGTTTTTT. Encoded protein: CASSYGQEYTGELFF.

J is TRBJ1-1 and V is TRBV10-3, with unresolved D. CDR3 length: 14 amino acids. Per the germline V gene, CDR1 is ENHRY and CDR2 is SYGVKD. Trimming pared 2 bases from V and 3 bases from J, leaving 10 bases between. The CDR3 region has the DNA TGTGCCATCAGTGAGGCCCGTTTTGACACTGAAGCTTTCTTT. Translated: CAISEARFDTEAFF.

This clonotype has just a few counts. The chain carries TRBV20-1 and TRBJ2-7; D is perhaps TRBD1 (5 bases). The assigned J gene may be wrong: the sequence end matches TRBJ2-5 better. Per the germline V gene, CDR1 is DFQATT and CDR2 is SNEGSKA (reference sequence). The CDR3 loop spans 14 amino acids. DNA for the CDR3: TGCAGTGCTGGTCGGATGGGGCCGAGAGAGACCCAGTACTTC. As protein: CSAGRMGPRETQYF.

The CDR3 sequence: CASSDQILTGVYGYTF. CDR3 in DNA: TGTGCCAGCTCCGACCAGATACTCACGGGGGTCTATGGCTACACCTTC. The chain couples TRBV18 to TRBJ1-2; D may be TRBD1 (5 bases). Germline V gene data show CDR1 as KGHSH and CDR2 as LQKENI. This CDR3 region has 16 residues. V was clipped by 6 bases and J by 4 bases, with 21 bases between them.

The V call is TRBV30, the J call TRBJ2-1, with 9 bases fitting TRBD2. The CDR3 is made up of 17 amino acids. CDR1 and CDR2 from the germline V gene are GTSNPN and SVGIG (reference sequence). Trimming cost V 3 bases and J 0 bases; bases outside gene matches: 9. CDR3 region: CAWRWGSGGGSYNEQFF. CDR3 DNA: TGTGCCTGGAGGTGGGGTAGCGGGGGTGGCTCCTACAATGAGCAGTTCTTC.

V gene TRBV9 combines with J gene TRBJ2-1, with D possibly being TRBD2 (6 bases). CDR1 is SGDLS, CDR2 YYNGEE, per germline. The CDR3 runs 13 residues. V lost 3 bases, J lost 15 bases, and 19 bases lay in between. In nucleotides, the CDR3 is TGTGCCAGCAGCGGGGGGGTTTCTCCCTTACGGTTCTTC. This sequence encodes CASSGGVSPLRFF.

The V gene is TRBV10-3, the J gene TRBJ1-2; no definite D call. CDR3 length: 14 amino acids. Trimming took off 6 bases at V and 2 bases at J, with 13 bases between the two ends. From germline, CDR1 is ENHRY and CDR2 SYGVKD. The CDR3 bases are TGTGCCATCAGGCCCTCAACAGCAAACTATGGCTACACCTTC. Translated, it gives CAIRPSTANYGYTF.

V is TRBV7-3 and J is TRBJ2-3; TRBD1 is a possible D gene (5 bases). V shed 5 bases and J shed 2 bases, with 17 bases lying between them. The CDR3 has 16 residues. Germline lookup yields CDR1 SGHTA and CDR2 FQGTGA. Here the CDR3 DNA reads TGTGCCAGCAGCCCAGGACCGGACACCCACACAGATACGCAGTATTTT. Amino acids: CASSPGPDTHTDTQYF. Filled out from reference TRBV7-3 and TRBJ2-3, the complete variable domain reads GAGVSQTPSNKVTEKGKYVELRCDPISGHTALYWYRQSLGQGPEFLIYFQGTGAADDSGLPNDRFFAVRPEGSVSTLKIQRTERGDSAVYLCASSPGPDTHTDTQYFGPGTRLTVL.

The V gene is TRBV27, the J gene TRBJ2-7; the D is unclear. Per germline, CDR1 MNHEY and CDR2 SMNVEV (reference sequence). With 3 bases removed from V and 5 bases from J, the gap between germline ends came to 11 bases. The CDR3 contains 13 residues. The CDR3 DNA follows: TGTGCCAGCAGTTTTGGGGTAGGCAACGAGCAGTACTTC. Encoded protein: CASSFGVGNEQYF.

The rearrangement joins TRBV5-1 to TRBJ1-2; weak D call: TRBD1 (5 bases). V lost 4 bases, J lost 8 bases, and 21 bases lay in between. This CDR3 is 15 amino acids long. Per the germline V gene, CDR1 is SGHRS and CDR2 is YFSETQ. The CDR3 loop reads CASSSVLGTNLGYTF. CDR3 nucleotide sequence: TGCGCCAGCAGCAGCGTTTTGGGGACCAATTTGGGCTACACCTTC.

The rearrangement uses TRBV27 and TRBJ2-1, with D perhaps TRBD1 or TRBD2 (5 bases each). The V gene lost 2 bases and the J gene lost 4 bases, with 12 bases spanning the gap. The CDR3 contains 15 residues. Germline assignment: CDR1 MNHEY and CDR2 SMNVEV (reference sequence). The CDR3 loop reads CASSLGVGAYNEQFF. The DNA of the CDR3 is TGTGCCAGCAGTTTAGGGGTCGGGGCATACAATGAGCAGTTCTTC.

The chain links TRBV29-1 to TRBJ1-1, with D tentatively TRBD1 (6 bases). From germline, CDR1 is SQVTM and CDR2 ANQGSEA. The CDR3 consists of 14 residues. The V end lost 3 bases, the J end lost 1 base, and 12 bases lay between the germline ends. CDR3 in DNA: TGCAGCGTTGAGGTTCAGGGGTCGAACACTGAAGCTTTCTTT. It encodes CSVEVQGSNTEAFF.

J is TRBJ1-1 and V is TRBV7-3; D call uncertain. V was trimmed by 5 bases and J by 4 bases, leaving 14 bases between them. This CDR3 contains 14 residues. Per germline, CDR1 SGHTA and CDR2 FQGTGA. CDR3 amino acids: CASSPFGSLTEAFF. CDR3 coding DNA: TGTGCCAGCAGCCCCTTCGGGTCTCTCACTGAAGCTTTCTTT.

V gene TRBV19 combines with J gene TRBJ2-7, with D uncertain. The CDR3 sequence is 13 residues long. Germline lookup yields CDR1 LNHDA and CDR2 SQIVND (reference sequence). V was clipped by 8 bases and J by 2 bases, with 13 bases between them. This chain's CDR3 is CASSETVTYEQYF. In DNA, the CDR3 is TGTGCCAGTTCGGAAACCGTCACCTACGAGCAGTACTTC.

With regard to this clonotype: A single base separates this from a much larger clone, so it may be a read error. The rearrangement joins TRBV29-1 to TRBJ2-1; TRBD1 or TRBD2 may be the D gene (6 bases each). The germline V and J ends were trimmed by 2 bases and 8 bases, with 25 bases remaining between them. The CDR3 has 17 residues. Germline lookup yields CDR1 SQVTM and CDR2 ANQGSEA. The CDR3: CSVERFMQGTVGDEQFF. DNA for the CDR3: TGCAGCGTTGAAAGGTTTATGCAGGGGACTGTTGGGGATGAGCAGTTCTTC.

This clonotype has only a few counts. This chain links TRBV5-6 with TRBJ2-7, with TRBD2 matching 7 bases. Per germline, CDR1 SGHDT and CDR2 YYEEEE. The CDR3 runs to 13 residues. The J segment lost 5 bases and the V segment lost 4 bases, leaving 6 bases of the junction unmatched. The CDR3 loop reads CASSTGRGDEQYF. For the CDR3, the DNA is TGTGCCAGCAGCACAGGCCGGGGGGACGAGCAGTACTTC.

This clonotype has just a few counts. The chain links TRBV29-1 to TRBJ1-2; 7 nucleotides match TRBD1. CDR3 length: 17 residues. The germline gives CDR1 SQVTM, CDR2 ANQGSEA. The trim removed 1 base at V and 0 bases at J, leaving 11 bases unmatched. The CDR3 DNA sequence: TGCAGCGTTGAAGCCTCGGCAGGGACAGTAACTAACTATGGCTACACCTTC. It yields the protein CSVEASAGTVTNYGYTF.

This clonotype has at least ten counts. The CDR3 coding sequence is TGCGCCAGCAGCGGACACAGGGGGATAGATAATTCACCCCTCCACTTT. Translated: CASSGHRGIDNSPLHF. The rearrangement links TRBV4-1 to TRBJ1-6, with TRBD1 matching over 8 bases. CDR3 length: 16 residues. From germline, CDR1 is MGHRA and CDR2 YSYEKL. Losses at the gene ends were 5 bases for V and 5 bases for J; bases not matched to a gene: 8.

This clonotype was counted only a few times. The V and J genes are TRBV4-2 and TRBJ2-3; 11 nucleotides match TRBD2. Germline CDR1 LGHNA, CDR2 YNFKEQ. CDR3 size: 16 residues. V shed 2 bases and J 2 bases; nucleotides not matched to a gene: 3. CDR3 loop: CASSQPTSGITDTQYF. The CDR3 DNA sequence: TGTGCCAGCAGCCAACCGACTAGCGGGATCACAGATACGCAGTATTTT.

The chain links TRBV7-2 to TRBJ1-2; 8 bases line up with TRBD1. CDR1 SGHTA and CDR2 FQGNSA come from the germline V gene. This CDR3 comprises 13 residues. With V trimmed by 5 bases and J by 4 bases, 3 bases remained unmatched. In DNA, the CDR3 is TGTGCCAGCAGCCGGGACAGGTTCTATGGCTACACCTTC. It translates to CASSRDRFYGYTF. Filled out from reference TRBV7-2 and TRBJ1-2, the complete variable domain reads GAGVSQSPSNKVTEKGKDVELRCDPISGHTALYWYRQSLGQGLEFLIYFQGNSAPDKSGLPSDRFSAERTGGSVSTLTIQRTQQEDSAVYLCASSRDRFYGYTFGSGTRLTVV.

The chain joins TRBV6-1 to TRBJ1-2, with 7 bases aligning to TRBD1. CDR1 is MNHNS, CDR2 SASEGT, per germline. V lost 2 bases to trimming and J lost 3 bases; unmatched junction nucleotides: 6. There are 15 residues in the CDR3. CDR3 nucleotides: TGTGCCAGCAGTGAAAGGAGACAGGGTGACTATGGCTACACCTTC. Its protein is CASSERRQGDYGYTF.

V usage is TRBV10-1 and J usage is TRBJ2-1; TRBD1 aligns across 7 bases. CDR1 is WNHNN, CDR2 SYGVQD, per germline (reference sequence). This CDR3 is 12 amino acids long. V dropped 7 bases and J dropped 6; count of bases not matched to a gene: 3. The CDR3 DNA reads TGCGCCAGCAATGCAGGGGGCAATGAGCAGTTCTTC. Residues: CASNAGGNEQFF.

This clonotype showed up just a few times. The genes are TRBV6-1 and TRBJ2-7; TRBD2 matches 9 bases. Germline loops: CDR1 MNHNS, CDR2 SASEGT. CDR3 size: 15 residues. J was trimmed by 6 bases and V by 1 base; bases with no gene match: 7. The chain's CDR3 is CASSEGAGGVPEQYF. In DNA, the CDR3 is TGTGCCAGCAGTGAAGGTGCGGGAGGGGTCCCCGAGCAGTACTTC.

The chain joins TRBV27 to TRBJ2-1, with 7 bases identical to TRBD1. The CDR3 length is 14 residues. Looked up from germline, CDR1 is MNHEY and CDR2 is SMNVEV (reference sequence). The J segment lost 9 bases and the V segment lost 4 bases, leaving 9 bases of the junction unmatched. CDR3 residues: CASSYDRGGGEQFF. The CDR3 region has the DNA TGTGCCAGCAGTTACGACAGAGGGGGCGGTGAGCAGTTCTTC.

V gene TRBV6-5 combines with J gene TRBJ2-3, with 7 bases aligning to TRBD2. Germline assignment: CDR1 MNHEY and CDR2 SVGAGI. J lost 0 bases, V lost 0 bases, and 12 bases had no gene match. This CDR3 is 19 amino acids long. The CDR3 region has the DNA TGTGCCAGCAGTTACTCCGGGACTACCACCCTAACTAGCACAGATACGCAGTATTTT. It encodes CASSYSGTTTLTSTDTQYF.